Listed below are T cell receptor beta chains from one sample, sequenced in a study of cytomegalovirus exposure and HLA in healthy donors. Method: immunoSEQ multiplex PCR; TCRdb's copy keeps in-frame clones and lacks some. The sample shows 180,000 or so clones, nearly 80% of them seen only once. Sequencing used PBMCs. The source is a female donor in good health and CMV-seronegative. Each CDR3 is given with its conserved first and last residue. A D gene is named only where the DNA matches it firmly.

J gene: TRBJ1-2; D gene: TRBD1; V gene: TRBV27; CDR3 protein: CATYRGLHGYTF
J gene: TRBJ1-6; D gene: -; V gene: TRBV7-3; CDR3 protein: CASSLTVDSPLHF
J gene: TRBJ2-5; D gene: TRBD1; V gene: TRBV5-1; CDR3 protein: CASSSGTGNYQETQYF
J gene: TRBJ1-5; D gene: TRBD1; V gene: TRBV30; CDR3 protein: CAWSAGQADSQPQHF
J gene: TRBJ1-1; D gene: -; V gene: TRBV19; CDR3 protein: CASSMKGGSTEAFF
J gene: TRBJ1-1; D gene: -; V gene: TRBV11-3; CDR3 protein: CASSLDGAGGMNTEAFF
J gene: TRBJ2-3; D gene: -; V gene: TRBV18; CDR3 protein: CASSPARLAISTDTQYF
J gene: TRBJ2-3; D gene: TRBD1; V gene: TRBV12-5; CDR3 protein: CASGTGTVTDTQYF
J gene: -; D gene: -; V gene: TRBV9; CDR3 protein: CASSVDGGGHSYEQYF
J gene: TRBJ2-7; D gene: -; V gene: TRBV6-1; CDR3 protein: CASSPLPFYEQYF
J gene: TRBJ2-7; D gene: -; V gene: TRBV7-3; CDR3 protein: CASSLAGYPYEQYF
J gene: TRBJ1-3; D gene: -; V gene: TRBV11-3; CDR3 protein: CASSLRSGTGNTIYF
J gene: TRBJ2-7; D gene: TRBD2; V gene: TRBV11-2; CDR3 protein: CASSFPRGGGYEQYF
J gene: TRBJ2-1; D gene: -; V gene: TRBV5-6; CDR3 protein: CASSFFLYRAEVYNEQFF
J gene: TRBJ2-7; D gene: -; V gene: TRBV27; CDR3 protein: CASSFAGLKPYEQYF
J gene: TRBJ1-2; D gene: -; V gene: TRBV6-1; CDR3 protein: CASSHRRGSYGYTF
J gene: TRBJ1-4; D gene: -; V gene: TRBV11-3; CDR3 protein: CASSFQGLSGEKLFF
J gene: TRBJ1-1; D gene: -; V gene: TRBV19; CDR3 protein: CASKVQINTEAFF
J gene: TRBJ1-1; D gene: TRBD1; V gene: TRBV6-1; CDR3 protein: CASRPGQGVSTEAFF
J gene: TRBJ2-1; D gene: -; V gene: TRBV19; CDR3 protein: CASSIEGFYNEQFF
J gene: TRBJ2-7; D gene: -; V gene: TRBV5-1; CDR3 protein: CASSLSQGRNEQYF
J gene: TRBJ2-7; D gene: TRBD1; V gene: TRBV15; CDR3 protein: CATSRTGSYEQYF
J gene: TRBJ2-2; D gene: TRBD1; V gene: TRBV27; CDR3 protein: CASSLAGTGLNTGELFF
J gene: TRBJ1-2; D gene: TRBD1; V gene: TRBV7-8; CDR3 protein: CASSPSGQGARGYTF
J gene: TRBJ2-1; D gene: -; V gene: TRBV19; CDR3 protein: CASSFSRATGNEQFF
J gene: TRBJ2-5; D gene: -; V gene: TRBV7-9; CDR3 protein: CSSSLEGARLGETQYF
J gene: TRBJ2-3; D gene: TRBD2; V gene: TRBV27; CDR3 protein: CASSPPSGRVDTQYF
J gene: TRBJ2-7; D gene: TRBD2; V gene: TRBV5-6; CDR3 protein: CASSLGGLAGVEQYF
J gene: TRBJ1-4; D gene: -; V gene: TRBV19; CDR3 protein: CASSIGAGIEEKLFF
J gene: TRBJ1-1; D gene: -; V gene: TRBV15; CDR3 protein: CATSSHRGGNEAFF
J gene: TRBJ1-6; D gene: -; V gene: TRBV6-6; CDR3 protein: CASSVTGSPLHF
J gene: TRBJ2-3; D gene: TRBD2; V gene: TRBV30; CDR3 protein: CEGGLVHTQYF
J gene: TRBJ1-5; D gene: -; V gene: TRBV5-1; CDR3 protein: CASSPDPRGQPQHF
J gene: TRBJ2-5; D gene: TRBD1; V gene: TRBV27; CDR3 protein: CASSTGTGRTETQYF
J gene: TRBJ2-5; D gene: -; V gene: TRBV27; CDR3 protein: CASSLSRLGETQYF
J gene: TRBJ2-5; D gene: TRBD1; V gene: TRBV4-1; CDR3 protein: CASSQGGQGAQETQYF
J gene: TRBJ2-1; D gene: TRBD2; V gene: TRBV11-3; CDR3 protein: CASTWEGPSNEQFF
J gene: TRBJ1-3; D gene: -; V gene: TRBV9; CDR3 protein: CASSVEGAGNTIYF
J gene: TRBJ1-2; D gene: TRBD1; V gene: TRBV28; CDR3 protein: CASSWGQGEEGYTF
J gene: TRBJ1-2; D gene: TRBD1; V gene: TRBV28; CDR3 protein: CASSYRGGGGYTF
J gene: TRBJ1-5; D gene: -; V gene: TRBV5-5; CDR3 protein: CASSLEGVGYNQPQHF
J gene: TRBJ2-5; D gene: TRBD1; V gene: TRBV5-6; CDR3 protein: CASSFRTGGTGGETQYF